The 28 T cell receptor beta chains reported below all come from one sample, sequenced in a study of vaccination effects on CD4 cells after COVID-19. Data came from immunoSEQ multiplex PCR; TCRdb stores just in-frame clones and leaves some out. The sample has 40,000 to 45,000 clones, more than 65% seen once. Antigens for these TCRs are unknown. Researchers isolated CD4+ T cells once 9 to 11 days of culture had elapsed. The infection with SARS-CoV-2 (confirmed by PCR) occurred in this person between March and December 2020. Participants received two doses of either the BNT162b2 or mRNA-1273 vaccine. The sequenced sample was CD4+ T cells from PBMCs cultured without peptide, obtained after COVID-19 vaccination. The receptors derive from a human donor who had a prior SARS-CoV-2 infection.

This chain connects TRBV6-2 or TRBV6-3 to TRBJ2-1; D is perhaps TRBD2 (6 bases). The CDR3 has 14 amino acids. Germline values: CDR1 MNHEY, CDR2 SVGEGT. Deletions cut 4 bases from V and 4 bases from J, with 11 bases between. The CDR3 spells CASSSGTHYNEQFF. CDR3 in DNA: TGTGCCAGCAGTTCCGGGACTCATTACAATGAGCAGTTCTTC.

This clone was seen a handful of times. The CDR3 region is CASSSRTQSTDTQYF. The CDR3 DNA follows: TGTGCCAGCTCATCGAGGACTCAAAGCACAGATACGCAGTATTTT. The chain joins TRBV18 to TRBJ2-3; possibly TRBD2 for D (5 bases). The V end was cut by 5 bases, the J end by 0 bases, with 12 bases between. CDR1 KGHSH and CDR2 LQKENI come from the germline V gene. The CDR3 has 15 amino acids. Full variable domain (remainder filled in from reference TRBV18 and TRBJ2-3): NAGVMQNPRHLVRRRGQEARLRCSPMKGHSHVYWYRQLPEEGLKFMVYLQKENIIDESGMPKERFSAEFPKEGPSILRIQQVVRGDSAAYFCASSSRTQSTDTQYFGPGTRLTVL.

The rearrangement links TRBV27 to TRBJ1-1, with a weak D call TRBD1 (5 bases). This CDR3 contains 14 residues. Germline V CDR1 and CDR2: MNHEY, SMNVEV (reference sequence). V was clipped by 2 bases and J by 4 bases, with 11 bases between them. The CDR3 region is CASSLMGGVTEAFF. The CDR3 DNA reads as TGTGCCAGCAGTTTAATGGGGGGGGTCACTGAAGCTTTCTTT.

CDR3 DNA sequence: TGTGCCAGCAGTTTACGGCGGACTAGCGGGAGTGTGAATGAGCAGTTCTTC. Protein product: CASSLRRTSGSVNEQFF. V and J are TRBV28 and TRBJ2-1; 13 bases match TRBD2. Trimming took 2 bases from V and 7 from J; bases not matched to a gene: 8. The germline gives CDR1 MDHEN, CDR2 SYDVKM. The CDR3 is made up of 17 amino acids.

The chain carries TRBV20-1 and TRBJ2-3; TRBD1 is a possible D gene (5 bases). This CDR3 spans 11 amino acids. CDR1 is DFQATT and CDR2 is SNEGSKA in the germline V gene (reference sequence). V was shortened by 5 bases and J by 5 bases, with 8 bases between the two germline ends. CDR3 region: CSAPTEDTQYF. The CDR3 DNA sequence: TGCAGTGCTCCGACAGAAGATACGCAGTATTTT.

This clone was observed a single time. The chain employs TRBV5-1 and TRBJ2-2; D is possibly TRBD2 (5 bases). Germline CDR1 and CDR2: SGHRS and YFSETQ. This CDR3 region has 17 residues. V shed 4 bases and J shed 6 bases, with 22 bases lying between them. CDR3 sequence: CASSPNTSYFFPGELFF. The CDR3 nucleotides are TGCGCCAGCAGCCCCAACACTAGTTATTTTTTCCCCGGGGAGCTGTTTTTT. Full variable domain (rest looked up from reference TRBV5-1 and TRBJ2-2): KAGVTQTPRYLIKTRGQQVTLSCSPISGHRSVSWYQQTPGQGLQFLFEYFSETQRNKGNFPGRFSGRQFSNSRSEMNVSTLELGDSALYLCASSPNTSYFFPGELFFGEGSRLTVL.

Only one count was recorded for this clone. V is TRBV5-8 and J is TRBJ2-3; 9 positions agree with TRBD2. V lost 0 bases and J lost 0; bases outside the gene matches: 5. The CDR3 contains 17 residues. Germline assignment: CDR1 SGHTS and CDR2 YDEGEE. The CDR3 DNA reads TGTGCCAGCAGCTTGGCCCGACTAGCGGATAGCACAGATACGCAGTATTTT. It codes for CASSLARLADSTDTQYF.

The J gene is TRBJ2-3, the V gene TRBV30, with D unclear. Trimming took off 0 bases at V and 2 bases at J, with 9 bases between the two ends. This CDR3 has 14 residues. Germline CDR1 is GTSNPN and CDR2 is SVGIG (reference sequence). CDR3 nucleotides: TGTGCCTGGAGTGTGGTACTTTCCACAGATACGCAGTATTTT. It specifies CAWSVVLSTDTQYF.

V is TRBV3-1 (or the pseudogene TRBV3-2) and J is TRBJ1-1; no firm D call. The germline V gene has CDR1 LGHDT and CDR2 YNNKEL (reference sequence). The CDR3 has 14 residues. The V end was cut by 0 bases, the J end by 2 bases, with 7 bases between. CDR3 region: CASSQDNGNTEAFF. CDR3 DNA: TGTGCCAGCAGCCAAGATAACGGTAACACTGAAGCTTTCTTT.

The chain links TRBV30 to TRBJ2-3, with D possibly TRBD1 on 6 matching bases. Germline CDR1 and CDR2: GTSNPN and SVGIG (reference sequence). Between the trimmed V and J ends, which lost 4 bases and 2 bases, there was a span of 22 bases. CDR3 length equals 17 residues. The CDR3 sequence is CAWISAGAFFPTDTQYF. The CDR3 DNA is TGTGCCTGGATTTCGGCAGGGGCCTTTTTCCCCACAGATACGCAGTATTTT.

The V call is TRBV5-1, the J call TRBJ2-5; D gene ambiguous. Germline lookup yields CDR1 SGHRS and CDR2 YFSETQ. The CDR3 is made up of 13 amino acids. V dropped 3 bases and J dropped 2 bases, with 8 bases sitting between them. The CDR3, as DNA: TGCGCCAGCAGCTCACAGCTACAAGAGACCCAGTACTTC. This sequence encodes CASSSQLQETQYF.

The J gene is TRBJ1-6, the V gene TRBV6-5, with 9 bases that match TRBD1. The CDR3 length is 15 residues. With 10 bases clipped from V and 9 bases from J, the junction kept 13 bases outside the gene matches. Germline V CDR1 and CDR2: MNHEY, SVGAGI. DNA for the CDR3: TGTGCCACCTCGAGGGGACAGGGTGGAGGTTCACCCCTCCACTTT. It translates to CATSRGQGGGSPLHF.

This chain joins TRBV21-1 and TRBJ2-1; the table's TRBD2 call for D was not verified on the DNA. TRBV21-1 is a pseudogene locus. The CDR3 spans 15 residues. The CDR3 nucleotides read TGTGCCAGCGGACCTTGGCAATATCGGGGCAATGAGCAGTTCTTC. As protein: CASGPWQYRGNEQFF.

The J gene is TRBJ2-3, the V gene TRBV6-1, with D unclear. Germline V lookup: CDR1 MNHNS, CDR2 SASEGT. This CDR3 is 13 amino acids long. V dropped 1 base and J dropped 4 bases, with 6 bases sitting between them. The CDR3 DNA follows: TGTGCCAGCAGTGAAGTCCCTCCAGATACGCAGTATTTT. It is translated as CASSEVPPDTQYF.

The chain combines TRBV28 with TRBJ2-7; 13 nucleotides agree with TRBD2. CDR1 and CDR2 from the germline V gene are MDHEN and SYDVKM. The V segment lost 5 bases and the J segment 9 bases; nucleotides outside the gene matches: 13. The CDR3 totals 16 residues. CDR3 protein: CASSAGTSGDRRLQYF. The CDR3, as DNA: TGTGCCAGCAGTGCTGGGACTAGCGGGGACCGCCGTCTGCAGTACTTC.

This chain joins TRBV7-9 and TRBJ1-4, with no clear D. This CDR3 contains 13 residues. Germline-derived CDR1 and CDR2 are SEHNR and FQNEAQ (reference sequence). Trimming shortened V by 11 bases and J by 3 bases, and 13 bases separated the two germline ends. The CDR3 is CAVRRGPNEKLFF. In DNA, the CDR3 is TGTGCCGTTCGGAGAGGGCCTAATGAAAAACTGTTTTTT.

The DNA for the CDR3 is TGTGCCAGCAGCTTAGTTGCGTTCGGGGAGCTGTTTTTT. Residues: CASSLVAFGELFF. The chain is built from TRBV11-1 and TRBJ2-2, with no clear D. The CDR3 spans 13 residues. Germline V gene data show CDR1 as SGHAT and CDR2 as FQDESV (reference sequence). Trimming took off 1 base at V and 7 bases at J, with 7 bases between the two ends.

The table lists this clone with a few counts. The genes are TRBV11-2 and TRBJ2-7, with 9 bases matching TRBD2. Germline CDR1 SGHAT, CDR2 FQNNGV. The junction had 4 bases not matched to a gene; V was cut back by 1 base and J by 0 bases. This CDR3 is built from 16 residues. The CDR3 DNA reads as TGTGCCAGCAGCTTAGTTAGCGGGAGTGGCTCCTACGAGCAGTACTTC. It specifies CASSLVSGSGSYEQYF.

CDR3 residues: CASSPRLYNEQFF. The DNA of the CDR3 is TGTGCCAGCAGCCCCAGGCTATACAATGAGCAGTTCTTC. This chain connects TRBV11-2 to TRBJ2-1; D gene uncertain. CDR1 is SGHAT, CDR2 FQNNGV, per germline. Trimming shortened V by 5 bases and J by 4 bases, and 9 bases separated the two germline ends. This CDR3 has 13 residues.

This clone came up once. The chain's CDR3 is CASSLGPIHGEKLFF. In DNA form, the CDR3 reads TGTGCCAGCAGCCTCGGTCCTATCCATGGTGAAAAACTGTTTTTT. The chain joins TRBV5-8 to TRBJ1-4; D is unresolved. Deletions cut 4 bases from V and 7 bases from J, with 17 bases between. This CDR3 spans 15 amino acids. Germline values: CDR1 SGHTS, CDR2 YDEGEE.

This chain links TRBV4-1 with TRBJ2-3; possibly TRBD1 for D (6 bases). The CDR3 is 15 amino acids. CDR1 and CDR2 from the germline V gene are MGHRA and YSYEKL. V lost 4 bases and J lost 2, with 13 bases in between. The CDR3 region is CASSPYTGTTDTQYF. DNA of the CDR3: TGCGCCAGCAGCCCCTATACAGGGACCACAGATACGCAGTATTTT.

The chain links TRBV25-1 to TRBJ2-1; D uncertain. Germline V CDR1 and CDR2: MGHDK, SYGVNS. The CDR3 contains 18 residues. Trimming took off 2 bases at V and 0 bases at J, with 17 bases between the two ends. The CDR3 DNA follows: TGTGCCAGCAGTGAAACCCCCGGGCGGCAGAGCTCCTACAATGAGCAGTTCTTC. Translated, it gives CASSETPGRQSSYNEQFF.

In nucleotides, the CDR3 is TGTGCCAGCAGCCCCTCGGGGCCAGCCGGAAATGAGCAGTTCTTC. This gives the protein CASSPSGPAGNEQFF. The chain couples TRBV7-2 to TRBJ2-1; D is perhaps TRBD1 or TRBD2 (5 bases each). Germline CDR1 is SGHTA and CDR2 is FQGNSA. V lost 5 bases and J lost 7, with 18 bases in between. The CDR3 length is 15 residues.

The rearrangement uses TRBV5-1 and TRBJ1-5; D remains ambiguous. Trimming stripped 0 bases from V and 2 bases from J, with 12 bases between. The CDR3 is 16 amino acids. CDR1 and CDR2 (germline): SGHRS, YFSETQ. CDR3: CASSLEGRAGNQPQHF. CDR3 DNA sequence: TGCGCCAGCAGCTTGGAAGGGAGGGCTGGCAATCAGCCCCAGCATTTT.

CDR3 sequence: CASSHTGGESEAFF. The CDR3 region has the DNA TGTGCCAGCAGCCATACAGGCGGAGAAAGTGAAGCTTTCTTT. This chain connects TRBV3-1 (or the pseudogene TRBV3-2) to TRBJ1-1, with D possibly being TRBD1 (5 bases). CDR1 is LGHDT and CDR2 is YNNKEL in the germline V gene (reference sequence). CDR3 length: 14 amino acids. V gave up 3 bases and J gave up 7 bases, with 15 bases separating them.

This chain links TRBV2 with TRBJ2-3, with D perhaps TRBD2 (6 bases). The ends were cut back, 3 bases at V and 4 bases at J, with 11 bases in the middle. This CDR3 is 14 amino acids long. The V gene's germline CDR1 is SNHLY and CDR2 FYNNEI. In DNA, the CDR3 is TGTGCCAGCAGTGAGGGCGGGATCTCAGATACGCAGTATTTT. Translated: CASSEGGISDTQYF.

The chain employs TRBV15 and TRBJ2-3, with 9 positions matching TRBD1. The trim removed 8 bases at V and 5 bases at J, leaving 11 bases unmatched. Germline CDR1 is LNHNV and CDR2 is YYDKDF (reference sequence). The CDR3 is made up of 15 amino acids. CDR3 protein: CATQTGGAFVDTQYF. As DNA, the CDR3 is TGTGCCACCCAAACAGGGGGCGCATTTGTAGATACGCAGTATTTT. Filled out from reference TRBV15 and TRBJ2-3, the complete variable domain reads DAMVIQNPRYQVTQFGKPVTLSCSQTLNHNVMYWYQQKSSQAPKLLFHYYDKDFNNEADTPDNFQSRRPNTSFCFLDIRSPGLGDTAMYLCATQTGGAFVDTQYFGPGTRLTVL.

This chain links TRBV6-5 with TRBJ1-2; D might be TRBD1 (6 bases). The CDR3 sequence is 15 residues long. The ends were cut back, 6 bases at V and 0 bases at J, with 14 bases in the middle. CDR1 MNHEY and CDR2 SVGAGI come from the germline V gene. CDR3 DNA: TGTGCCAGCAGCCCGACAGGCCGAGCTAACTATGGCTACACCTTC. Translation: CASSPTGRANYGYTF.